This T cell receptor (beta chain) was sequenced in a study of T cell repertoires in cytomegalovirus infection. In the study overall: Recently identified HLA-C-restricted CMV epitopes were used, and well-studied HLA-B-restricted CMV epitopes were used as well. From public TCR beta signatures came an indication of both CMV infection and matching HLA type.

As to this clonotype: As yet, its antigen is unknown.

Germline V gene lookup returns CDR1 SEHNR and CDR2 FQNEAQ (reference sequence). V was clipped by 4 bases and J by 3 bases, with 15 bases between them. This CDR3 has 16 residues. Study results and limitations: Clonotype analysis showed dominance of the ex vivo response by HLA-C-restricted CMV-specific TCR beta clonotypes. Summed frequency of shared TCR beta families picked out CMV carriers who also had the relevant HLA.

TCRdb itself ran the reads through MiXCR, one entry per CDR3 protein. The sample contains fewer than 55,000 distinct CDR3 sequences, around a fifth of which appear only once. The clonotype comes from a human donor in good health (CMV status not recorded). Some clones in this sample may be carry-over from other donors' samples. The input for sequencing was CD8+ T cells from cultured PBMCs, taken from culture after CMV antigen stimulation. This chain links TRBV7-9 with TRBJ1-4, with a possible D match to TRBD1 (5 bases). CDR3: CASSSTHGTSNEKLFF. The DNA for the CDR3 is TGTGCCAGCAGCTCAACACACGGGACTTCTAATGAAAAACTGTTTTTT.